This T cell receptor beta chain emerged from a study of Tregs in tolerant kidney transplant recipients. As to this clone: The CDR3 end falls 3 residues outside the read, so it is completed with the germline J gene.

The CDR3 is 14 residues long. J lost 5 bases, V lost 5 bases, and 4 bases had no gene match. The V gene's germline CDR1 is LNHDA and CDR2 SQIVND (reference sequence). TCRdb keeps only in-frame clones here, not all; method: immunoSEQ multiplex PCR. The specimen's table records about 30,000 clones. Thawed PBMCs were FACS-sorted into unstimulated CD4+CD25+CD127- regulatory T cells, CD4+CD25- non-regulatory cells, CD4 and CD8 cells. J is TRBJ1-2 and V is TRBV19, with TRBD1 identical over 11 bases. The sequencing here drew on CD8+ T cells from blood, taken before the transplant. The TCR was taken from a human donor who received a combined kidney and bone marrow transplant. CDR3 protein: CASSPGTGGYGYTF. The part of the CDR3 DNA that was read is TGTGCCAGTAGTCCTGGGACAGGGGGATATGGC. The whole variable domain, remainder taken from reference TRBV19 and TRBJ1-2, is DGGITQSPKYLFRKEGQNVTLSCEQNLNHDAMYWYRQDPGQGLRLIYYSQIVNDFQKGDIAEGYSVSREKKESFPLTVTSAQKNPTAFYLCASSPGTGGYGYTFGSGTRLTVV.